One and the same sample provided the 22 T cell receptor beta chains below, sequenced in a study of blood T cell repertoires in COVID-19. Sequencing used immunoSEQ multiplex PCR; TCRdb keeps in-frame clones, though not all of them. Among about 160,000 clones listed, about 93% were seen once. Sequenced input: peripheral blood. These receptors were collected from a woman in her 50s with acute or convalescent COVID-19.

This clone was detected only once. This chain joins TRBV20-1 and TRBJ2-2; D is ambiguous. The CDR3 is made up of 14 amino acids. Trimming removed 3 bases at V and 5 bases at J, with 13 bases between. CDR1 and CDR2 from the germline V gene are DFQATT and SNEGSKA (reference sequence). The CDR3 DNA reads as TGCAGTGCTAGTAGACTCTCTGGGACCGGGGAGCTGTTTTTT. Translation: CSASRLSGTGELFF.

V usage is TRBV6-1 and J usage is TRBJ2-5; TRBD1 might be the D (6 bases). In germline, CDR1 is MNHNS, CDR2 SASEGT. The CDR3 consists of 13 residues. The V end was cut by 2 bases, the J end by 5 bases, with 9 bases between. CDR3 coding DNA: TGTGCCAGCAGTGAACAGGGGTGGGAGACCCAGTACTTC. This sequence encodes CASSEQGWETQYF.

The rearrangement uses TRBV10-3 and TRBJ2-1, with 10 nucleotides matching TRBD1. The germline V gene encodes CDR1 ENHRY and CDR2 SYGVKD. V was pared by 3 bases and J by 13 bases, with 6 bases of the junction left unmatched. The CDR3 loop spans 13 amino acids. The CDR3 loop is CAISDDRGRSQFF. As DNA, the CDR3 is TGTGCCATCAGTGACGACAGGGGGCGCTCCCAGTTCTTC.

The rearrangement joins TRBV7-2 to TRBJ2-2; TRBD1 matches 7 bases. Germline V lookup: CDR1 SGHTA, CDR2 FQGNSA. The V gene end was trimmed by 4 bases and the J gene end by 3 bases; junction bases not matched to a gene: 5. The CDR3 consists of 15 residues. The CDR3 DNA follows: TGTGCCAGCAGCTCCGGACAGGCGGACACCGGGGAGCTGTTTTTT. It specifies CASSSGQADTGELFF.

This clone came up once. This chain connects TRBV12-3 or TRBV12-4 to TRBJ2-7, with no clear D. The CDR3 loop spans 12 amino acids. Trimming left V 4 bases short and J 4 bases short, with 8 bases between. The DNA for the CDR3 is TGTGCCAGCAGTTCATCCCCATACGAGCAGTACTTC. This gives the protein CASSSSPYEQYF.

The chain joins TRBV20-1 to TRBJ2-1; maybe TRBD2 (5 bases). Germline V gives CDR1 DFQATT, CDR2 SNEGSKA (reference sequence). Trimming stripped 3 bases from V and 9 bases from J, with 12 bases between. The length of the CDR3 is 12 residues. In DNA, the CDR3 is TGCAGTGCTAGTCCTGTGGGAGTTGAGCAGTTCTTC. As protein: CSASPVGVEQFF.

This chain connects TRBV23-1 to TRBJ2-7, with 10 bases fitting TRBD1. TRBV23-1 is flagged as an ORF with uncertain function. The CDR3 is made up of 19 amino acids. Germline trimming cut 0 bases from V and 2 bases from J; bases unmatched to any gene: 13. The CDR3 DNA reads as TGCGCCAGCAGTCAATCTAAAGGTTGTGCGGGACAGGGGACCTACGAGCAGTACTTC. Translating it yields CASSQSKGCAGQGTYEQYF.

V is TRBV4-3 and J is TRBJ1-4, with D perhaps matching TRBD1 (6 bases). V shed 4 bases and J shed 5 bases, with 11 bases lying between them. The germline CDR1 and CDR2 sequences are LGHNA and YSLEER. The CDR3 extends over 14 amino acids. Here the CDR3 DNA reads TGCGCCAGCAGCCTGGGACATCCCAATGAAAAACTGTTTTTT. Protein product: CASSLGHPNEKLFF.

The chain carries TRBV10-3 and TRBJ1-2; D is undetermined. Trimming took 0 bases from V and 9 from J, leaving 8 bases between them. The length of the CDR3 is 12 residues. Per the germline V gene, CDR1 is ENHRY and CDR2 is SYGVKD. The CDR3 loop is CAISESSLSYTF. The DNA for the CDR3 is TGTGCCATCAGTGAGTCGAGTCTCAGCTACACCTTC.

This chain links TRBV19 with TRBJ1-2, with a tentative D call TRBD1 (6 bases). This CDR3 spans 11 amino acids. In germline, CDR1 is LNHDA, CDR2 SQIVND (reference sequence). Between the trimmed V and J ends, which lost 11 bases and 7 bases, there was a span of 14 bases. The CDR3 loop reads CASKTGGGYTF. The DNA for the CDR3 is TGTGCCTCAAAGACAGGAGGTGGCTACACCTTC.

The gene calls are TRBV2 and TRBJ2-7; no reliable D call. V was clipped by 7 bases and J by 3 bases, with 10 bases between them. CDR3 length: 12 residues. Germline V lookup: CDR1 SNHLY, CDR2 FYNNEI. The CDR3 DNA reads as TGTGCCAGCACCCCAGGCTACTACGAGCAGTACTTC. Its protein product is CASTPGYYEQYF.

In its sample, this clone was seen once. In nucleotides, the CDR3 is TGCAGCGTAGAGCCGCCCGGGAATGAGCAGTTCTTC. Protein sequence: CSVEPPGNEQFF. The V gene is TRBV29-1, the J gene TRBJ2-1; no clear D. Germline lookup yields CDR1 SQVTM and CDR2 ANQGSEA. The ends were cut back, 6 bases at V and 7 bases at J, with 13 bases in the middle. This CDR3 contains 12 residues.

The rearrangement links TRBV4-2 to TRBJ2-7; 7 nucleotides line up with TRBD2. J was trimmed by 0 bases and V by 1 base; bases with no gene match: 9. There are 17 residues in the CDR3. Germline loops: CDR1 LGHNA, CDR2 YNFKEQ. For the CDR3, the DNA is TGTGCCAGCAGCCAAGTATCAGGGACTACAGCCTCCTACGAGCAGTACTTC. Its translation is CASSQVSGTTASYEQYF.

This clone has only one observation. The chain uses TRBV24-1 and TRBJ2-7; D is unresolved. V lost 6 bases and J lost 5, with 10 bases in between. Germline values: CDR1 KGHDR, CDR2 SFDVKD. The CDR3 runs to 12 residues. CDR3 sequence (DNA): TGTGCCACCAGTCATCCGGGTAACGAGCAGTACTTC. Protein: CATSHPGNEQYF.

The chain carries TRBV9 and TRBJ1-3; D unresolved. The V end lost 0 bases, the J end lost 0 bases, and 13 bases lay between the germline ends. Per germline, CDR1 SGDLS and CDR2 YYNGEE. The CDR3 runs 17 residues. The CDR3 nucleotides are TGTGCCAGCAGCGTAGACCCGTTTACATACTCTGGAAACACCATATATTTT. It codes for CASSVDPFTYSGNTIYF.

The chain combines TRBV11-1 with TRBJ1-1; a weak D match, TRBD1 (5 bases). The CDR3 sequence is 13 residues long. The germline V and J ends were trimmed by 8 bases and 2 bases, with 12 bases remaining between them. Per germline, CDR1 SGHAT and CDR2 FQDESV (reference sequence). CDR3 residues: CASGTYRNTEAFF. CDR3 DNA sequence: TGTGCCAGCGGGACTTACAGAAACACTGAAGCTTTCTTT.

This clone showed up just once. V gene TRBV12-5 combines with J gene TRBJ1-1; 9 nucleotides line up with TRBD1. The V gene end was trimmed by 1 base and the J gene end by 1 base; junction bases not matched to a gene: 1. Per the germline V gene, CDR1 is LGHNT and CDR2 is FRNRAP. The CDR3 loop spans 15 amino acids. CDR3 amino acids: CASGLAGQGNTEAFF. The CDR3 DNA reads TGTGCTAGTGGTTTGGCGGGACAGGGGAACACTGAAGCTTTCTTT.

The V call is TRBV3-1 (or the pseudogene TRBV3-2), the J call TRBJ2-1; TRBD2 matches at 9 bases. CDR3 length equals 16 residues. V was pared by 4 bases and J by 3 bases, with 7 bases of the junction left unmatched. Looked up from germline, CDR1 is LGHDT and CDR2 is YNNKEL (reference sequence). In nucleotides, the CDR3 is TGTGCCAGCAGCCCGTCGGGTAGCGGGAGCTACAATGAGCAGTTCTTC. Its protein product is CASSPSGSGSYNEQFF.

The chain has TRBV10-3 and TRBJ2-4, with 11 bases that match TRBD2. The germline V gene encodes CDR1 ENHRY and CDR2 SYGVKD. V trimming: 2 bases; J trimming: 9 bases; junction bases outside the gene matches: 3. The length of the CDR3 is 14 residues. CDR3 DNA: TGTGCCATCAGTGAGGGACTAGCGGGCGCCATTCAGTACTTC. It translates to CAISEGLAGAIQYF.

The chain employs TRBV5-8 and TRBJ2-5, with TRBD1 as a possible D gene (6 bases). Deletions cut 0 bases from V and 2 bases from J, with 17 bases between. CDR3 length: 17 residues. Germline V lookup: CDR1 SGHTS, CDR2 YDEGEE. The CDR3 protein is CASSLAWESQGQETQYF. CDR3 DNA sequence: TGTGCCAGCAGCTTGGCCTGGGAGAGTCAGGGGCAAGAGACCCAGTACTTC.

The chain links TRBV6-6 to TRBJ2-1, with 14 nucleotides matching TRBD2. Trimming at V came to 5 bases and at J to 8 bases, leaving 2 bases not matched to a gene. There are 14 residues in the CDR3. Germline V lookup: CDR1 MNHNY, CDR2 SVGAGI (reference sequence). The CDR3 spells CASSGTSGGYEQFF. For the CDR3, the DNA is TGTGCCAGCAGTGGGACTAGCGGGGGCTATGAGCAGTTCTTC.

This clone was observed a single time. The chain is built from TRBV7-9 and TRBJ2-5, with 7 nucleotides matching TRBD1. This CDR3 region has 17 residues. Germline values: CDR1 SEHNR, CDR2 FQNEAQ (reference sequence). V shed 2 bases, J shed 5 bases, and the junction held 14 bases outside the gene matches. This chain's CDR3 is CASSLTGAKQGKETQYF. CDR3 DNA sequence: TGTGCCAGCAGCTTAACCGGGGCAAAACAGGGGAAGGAGACCCAGTACTTC.